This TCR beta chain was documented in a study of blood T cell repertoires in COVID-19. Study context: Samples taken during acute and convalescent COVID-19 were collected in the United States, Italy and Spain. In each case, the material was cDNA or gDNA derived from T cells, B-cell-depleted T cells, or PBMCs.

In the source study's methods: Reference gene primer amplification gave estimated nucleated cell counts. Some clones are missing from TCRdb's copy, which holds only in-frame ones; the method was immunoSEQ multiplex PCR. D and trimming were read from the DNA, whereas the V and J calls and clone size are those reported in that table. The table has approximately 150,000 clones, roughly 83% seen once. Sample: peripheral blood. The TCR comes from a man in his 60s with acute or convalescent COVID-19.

In DNA, the CDR3 is TGTGCCAGCAGCGCACTAGCTGCCACAGATACGCAGTATTTT. Residues: CASSALAATDTQYF. The genes are TRBV9 and TRBJ2-3; the D gene is possibly TRBD2 (6 bases). The CDR3 is made up of 14 amino acids. Germline loops: CDR1 SGDLS, CDR2 YYNGEE. Between the trimmed V and J ends, which lost 3 bases and 2 bases, there was a span of 10 bases.